The text below deals with one TCR beta chain. The antigen remains unidentified. Some clones are missing from TCRdb's copy, which holds only in-frame ones; the method was immunoSEQ multiplex PCR. The table lists over 150,000 clones, 88% of them singletons. This entry is derived from a study of T cell responses to AZD1222 COVID-19 vaccine. The CDR3 runs to 13 residues. V was shortened by 6 bases and J by 5 bases, with 10 bases between the two germline ends. CDR1 is SEHNR and CDR2 is FQNEAQ in the germline V gene (reference sequence). Study-wide findings and caveats: Reportedly, nearly half the spike-specific TCRs target unmutated variant regions. There were repertoire samples only from the period after the peak T cell response. Mapped onto spike, vaccine-associated CD4 TCRs spanned it and were dominant at 160-218 and 743-854.

The chain employs TRBV7-9 and TRBJ1-4; possibly TRBD1 for D (5 bases). Specimen: peripheral blood, collected on day 0 of AZD1222 vaccination. The clonotype comes from an adult in good health. The CDR3 sequence: CASSRDGNEKLFF. CDR3 bases: TGTGCCAGCAGTAGGGACGGGAATGAAAAACTGTTTTTT.